This is a list of T cell receptor beta chains from one sample in a study of vaccination effects on CD4 cells after COVID-19. No antigen has been identified for these receptors. Measured with immunoSEQ multiplex PCR; TCRdb has only the in-frame clones, and not every one. The sample carries about 73,000 clones, roughly 73% recorded once. The sequencing here drew on CD4+ T cells from PBMCs cultured without peptide, taken after COVID-19 vaccination. These receptors came from a human donor who received a COVID-19 vaccine. Each CDR3 is given with its conserved first and last residue. D genes are given only for firm matches. Size tells how often a clone was seen (once, few, many) or the class of an expanded clone, and some rows leave it out.

-,TRBV19,-,TRBJ2-5,14,CASSISPGRETQYF
TRBD1,TRBV4-1,-,TRBJ1-5,15,CASSQVDRGTQPQHF
-,TRBV24-1,-,TRBJ1-5,14,CATSDWRGNQPQHF
-,TRBV5-4,-,TRBJ1-2,13,CATTLDEYYGYTF
TRBD2,TRBV19,-,TRBJ2-1,16,CASSRLAGGLSDEQFF
TRBD1,TRBV19,once,TRBJ1-2,12,CASSRTGGGYTF
TRBD1,TRBV5-1,few,TRBJ2-5,15,CASSLDGQGLETQYF
TRBD1,TRBV5-1,-,TRBJ2-3,17,CASSSMGQGGSTDTQYF
TRBD1,TRBV19,once,TRBJ1-1,16,CASSVVTGGWNTEAFF
-,TRBV7-3,-,TRBJ2-1,14,CASSPIVGLDEQFF
-,TRBV3-1/TRBV3-2,few,TRBJ1-2,14,CASSQYGGNYGYTF
-,TRBV28,once,TRBJ2-5,14,CASSLAGQPETQYF
-,TRBV10-3,-,TRBJ1-3,14,CAISDSWGGNTIYF
TRBD1,TRBV5-1,-,TRBJ1-6,13,CASSRDRESPLHF
-,TRBV27,-,TRBJ2-5,13,CASSLTFGDPQYF
-,TRBV5-1,-,TRBJ1-1,14,CASSLSTGNTEAFF
-,TRBV7-9,-,TRBJ1-1,15,CASSLRGGMNTEAFF
-,TRBV7-2,-,TRBJ2-1,14,CASSLVASYNEQFF
-,TRBV18,-,TRBJ1-5,16,CASSPTTGGPNQPQHF
TRBD1,TRBV29-1,few,TRBJ1-5,13,CSVEADRGQPQHF
-,TRBV25-1,few,TRBJ2-1,13,CASSENPRHEQFF
TRBD1,TRBV6-5,-,TRBJ1-1,14,CASSRTGGNTEAFF
TRBD2,TRBV3-1/TRBV3-2,-,TRBJ2-1,15,CASSTPRTSMNEQFF
-,TRBV3-1/TRBV3-2,-,TRBJ2-2,16,CASNNPGTKYFGELFF
-,TRBV14,few,TRBJ1-4,11,CASSHGEKLFF
-,TRBV6-1,-,TRBJ1-5,13,CASSEARDQPQHF
TRBD1,TRBV24-1,few,TRBJ1-4,16,CATSDSTGTGWEKLFF
TRBD1,TRBV7-2,-,TRBJ2-2,14,CAGGVRGRTGELFF
-,TRBV9,-,TRBJ2-3,15,CASSPLGGVGDTQYF
-,TRBV18,-,TRBJ2-3,14,CASSLSSLTDTQYF
-,TRBV29-1,-,TRBJ1-1,14,CSVEPRARTTEAFF
-,TRBV5-1,-,TRBJ1-2,17,CASSLGSGWEKGYGYTF
-,TRBV6-5,few,TRBJ1-1,14,CASLTGGSDTEAFF
-,TRBV18,-,TRBJ1-4,16,CASSPQRAGGPEKLFF
TRBD1,TRBV5-1,-,TRBJ1-6,14,CASSLVDRDSPLHF
TRBD2,TRBV14,-,TRBJ2-5,16,CASSPTGLAGRETQYF
-,TRBV10-3,-,TRBJ1-3,17,CAISESGARGTGNTIYF
-,TRBV7-2,few,TRBJ1-1,12,CASSLYSGQAFF
-,TRBV7-3,-,TRBJ1-1,17,CASSLFAGTQMNTEAFF
-,TRBV2,-,TRBJ1-6,15,CASSEGFSNNSPLHF
TRBD2,TRBV4-1,-,TRBJ2-5,19,CASSHPGLAGGPGRETQYF
TRBD1,TRBV25-1,-,TRBJ1-3,18,CASSHPRDSVFSGNTIYF